This T cell receptor (beta chain) is drawn from a study of shared clonotypes between healthy human individuals. The V end lost 7 bases, the J end lost 4 bases, and 10 bases lay between the germline ends. CDR1 and CDR2 from the germline V gene are SQVTM and ANQGSEA. This CDR3 is 11 amino acids long. This clone is a singleton in its sample. CD45RO-negative cells were positively selected for CCR7, leaving out terminally differentiated effector memory CD45RA+ cells. Deep-level running was used for the assay. Repertoires were generated with immunoSEQ multiplex PCR, while TCRdb's copy carries only in-frame clones and drops some. Of about 1.9 million clones in the sample, around 93% were seen once.

Sample: naive CD8+ T cells from PBMCs. The receptor was derived from a young man in good health. Some clones in this sample may be carry-over from other donors' samples. V is TRBV29-1 and J is TRBJ1-2; D perhaps matches TRBD1 (5 bases). CDR3: CSAPDSYGYTF. The CDR3 bases are TGCAGCGCCCCAGACAGCTATGGCTACACCTTC. Full variable domain (remainder filled in from reference TRBV29-1 and TRBJ1-2): SAVISQKPSRDICQRGTSLTIQCQVDSQVTMMFWYRQQPGQSLTLIATANQGSEATYESGFVIDKFPISRPNLTFSTLTVSNMSPEDSSIYLCSAPDSYGYTFGSGTRLTVV.